This TCR beta chain was recovered during a study of blood T cell repertoires in COVID-19. Background on the study: COVID-19 samples collected from the United States, Italy and Spain covered acute and convalescent phases.

Across 24 US areas, participants ranged in age from about 18 to 90 years. Participants reported their clinical history, and cohort assignment relied on those reports. The germline V and J ends were trimmed by 6 bases and 2 bases, with 22 bases remaining between them. This CDR3 is 18 amino acids long. CDR1 is LNHDA and CDR2 is SQIVND in the germline V gene (reference sequence). How the authors handled the data: Amplifying reference gene primers gave estimates of nucleated cell counts. Libraries were prepared by immunoSEQ multiplex PCR; TCRdb keeps only in-frame clonotypes and omits some of them. The V and J calls and clone size are taken from that table; D and trimming were inferred from the DNA. The data show almost 250,000 clones, with roughly 91% seen just once and around 4% held by the top ten.

The V gene is TRBV19, the J gene TRBJ1-4; D not certain. The clonotype was recovered from a woman aged 25-40 years who had recovered from COVID-19. The source material was PBMCs or T cells enriched from blood (not recorded which). The CDR3 reads CASRTTSREQGTNEKLFF. The CDR3 DNA reads as TGTGCCAGTAGGACAACATCCCGGGAGCAAGGGACTAATGAAAAACTGTTTTTT.